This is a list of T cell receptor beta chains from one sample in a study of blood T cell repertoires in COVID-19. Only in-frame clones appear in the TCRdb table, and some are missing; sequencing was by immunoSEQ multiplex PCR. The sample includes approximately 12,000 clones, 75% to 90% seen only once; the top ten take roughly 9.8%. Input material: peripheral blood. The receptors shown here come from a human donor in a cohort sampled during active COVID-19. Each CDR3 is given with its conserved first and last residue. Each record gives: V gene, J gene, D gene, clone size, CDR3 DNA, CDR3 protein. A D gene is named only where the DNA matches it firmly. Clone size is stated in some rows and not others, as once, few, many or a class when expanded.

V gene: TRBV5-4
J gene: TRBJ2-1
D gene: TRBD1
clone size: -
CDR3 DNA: TGTGCCAGCAGCTCGGGACAGGGCAATGAGCAGTTCTTC
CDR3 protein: CASSSGQGNEQFF

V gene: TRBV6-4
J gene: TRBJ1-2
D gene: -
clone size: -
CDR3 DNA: TGTGCCAGCAGTGACGATGGAGGGGCACACTATGGCTACACCTTC
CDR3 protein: CASSDDGGAHYGYTF

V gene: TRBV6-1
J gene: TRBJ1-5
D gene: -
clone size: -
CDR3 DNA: TGTGCCAGCAGTGAATCCCCGGGAGCCCAGCCCCAGCATTTT
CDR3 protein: CASSESPGAQPQHF

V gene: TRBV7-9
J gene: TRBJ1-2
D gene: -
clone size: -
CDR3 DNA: TGTGCCAGCAGCTCCGGACAGAGGCTTTTCTATGGCTACACCTTC
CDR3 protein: CASSSGQRLFYGYTF

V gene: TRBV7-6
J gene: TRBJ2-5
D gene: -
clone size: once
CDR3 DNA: TGTGCCAGCAGCTACCTTAGCGAGACCCAGTACTTC
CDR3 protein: CASSYLSETQYF

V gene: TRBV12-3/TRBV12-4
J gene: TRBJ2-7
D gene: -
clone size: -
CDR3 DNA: TGTGCCAGCAGTTTATACAGGGTGGACGAGCAGTACTTC
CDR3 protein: CASSLYRVDEQYF

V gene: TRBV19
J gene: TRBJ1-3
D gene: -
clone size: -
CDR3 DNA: TGTGCCAGTACCGAGACGGGACTCCTCTCTGGAAACACCATATATTTT
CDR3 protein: CASTETGLLSGNTIYF

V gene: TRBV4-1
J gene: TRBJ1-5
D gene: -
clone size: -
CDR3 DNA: TGCGCCAGCAGCCAACAGGGGAATCAGCCCCAGCATTTT
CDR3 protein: CASSQQGNQPQHF

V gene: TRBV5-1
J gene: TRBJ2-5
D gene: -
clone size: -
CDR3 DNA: TGCGCCAGCAGCGGACAGCAAGAGACCCAGTACTTC
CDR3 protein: CASSGQQETQYF

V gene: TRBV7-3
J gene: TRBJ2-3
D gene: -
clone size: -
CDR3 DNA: TGTGCCAGCAGCTTATCGACTATCTCAGATACGCAGTATTTT
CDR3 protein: CASSLSTISDTQYF

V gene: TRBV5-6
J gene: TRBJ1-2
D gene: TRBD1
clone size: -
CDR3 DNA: TGTGCCAGCAGCTTGGCGGGGACAGGGGGGGATGGCTACACCTTC
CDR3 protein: CASSLAGTGGDGYTF

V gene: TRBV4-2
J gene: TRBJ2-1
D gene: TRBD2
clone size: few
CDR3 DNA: TGTGCCAGCAGCCAAGATGTGGCGGGGGAGGAGTTCTTC
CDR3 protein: CASSQDVAGEEFF

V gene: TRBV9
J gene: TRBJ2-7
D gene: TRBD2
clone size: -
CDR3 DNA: TGTGCCAGCAGCAACGGACTAGCGGGGTACTACGAGCAGTACTTC
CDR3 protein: CASSNGLAGYYEQYF

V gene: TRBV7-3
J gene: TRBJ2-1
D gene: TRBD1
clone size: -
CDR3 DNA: TGTGCCAGCAGCCGGGACAGCACGAAGAGCTCCTACAATGAGCAGTTCTTC
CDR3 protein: CASSRDSTKSSYNEQFF

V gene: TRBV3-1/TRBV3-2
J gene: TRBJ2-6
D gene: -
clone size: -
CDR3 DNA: TGTGCCAGCAGCCAAATCCGTTCTGGGGCCAACGTCCTGACTTTC
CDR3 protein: CASSQIRSGANVLTF

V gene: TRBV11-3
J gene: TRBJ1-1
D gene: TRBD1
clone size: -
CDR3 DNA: TGTGCCAGCAGCTCCGACAGGGACGGCACTGAAGCTTTCTTT
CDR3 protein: CASSSDRDGTEAFF

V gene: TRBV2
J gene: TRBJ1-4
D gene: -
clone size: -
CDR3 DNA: TGTGCCAGCACACGGACAGCAACTAATGAAAAACTGTTTTTT
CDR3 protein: CASTRTATNEKLFF